These T cell receptor beta chains were read from a single sample in a study of identical twins. TCRdb passed the 5' RACE reads through MiXCR, listing each CDR3 protein once. Of 600,000 to 850,000 distinct CDR3 sequences in the sample, roughly 18% were seen once. The data also belong to a second study, concerning T cells expressing NK-cell markers.

The sequencing input was PBMCs. All receptors come from a woman younger than 35 in good health. Each CDR3 is given with its conserved first and last residue. D genes are given only for firm matches. Clone size, where shown, is once, few, many, or a class for clones that have expanded.

clone_size j_call d_call v_call cdr3_aa cdr3_nt
. TRBJ2-3 TRBD2 TRBV3-1 CASSQGNGGATDTQYF TGTGCCAGCAGCCAAGGGAACGGGGGGGCCACAGATACGCAGTATTTT
few TRBJ2-2 . TRBV12-3/TRBV12-4 CASGINTGELFF TGTGCCAGCGGCATAAACACCGGGGAGCTGTTTTTT
. TRBJ1-1 . TRBV5-1 CASSWVTGNTEAFF TGCGCCAGCAGCTGGGTAACAGGGAACACTGAAGCTTTCTTT
. TRBJ1-5 . TRBV27 CASRGLQNSNQPQHF TGTGCCAGCAGGGGTTTGCAGAATAGCAATCAGCCCCAGCATTTT
. TRBJ2-3 . TRBV20-1 CSARVIRGGFTDTQYF TGCAGTGCTAGAGTAATTCGCGGGGGCTTCACAGATACGCAGTATTTT
. TRBJ2-5 . TRBV6-5 CASSYGPQETQYF TGTGCCAGCAGTTACGGGCCCCAAGAGACCCAGTACTTC
few TRBJ1-5 . TRBV4-2 CASSQEGYQPQHF TGTGCCAGCAGCCAAGAGGGCTATCAGCCCCAGCATTTT
. TRBJ1-2 TRBD1 TRBV12-3/TRBV12-4 CASSATGGRYYGYTF TGTGCCAGCAGTGCTACAGGGGGCAGGTACTATGGCTACACCTTC
. TRBJ2-2 . TRBV4-3 CASSHLSGATGELFF TGCGCCAGCAGCCACCTCAGCGGTGCCACCGGGGAGCTGTTTTTT
many TRBJ2-7 . TRBV7-9 CASSGGHQYEQYF TGTGCCAGCAGCGGGGGACACCAATACGAGCAGTACTTC
few TRBJ2-2 TRBD1 TRBV6-5 CASRLTGQGITGELFF TGTGCCAGCCGTTTGACGGGACAGGGGATCACCGGGGAGCTGTTTTTT
. TRBJ2-1 TRBD2 TRBV11-1 CASSQPLAGGSSYNEQFF TGTGCCAGCAGCCAACCCCTAGCGGGGGGGAGCTCCTACAATGAGCAGTTCTTC
. TRBJ2-3 TRBD2 TRBV12-3/TRBV12-4 CASSLGLAVRTQYF TGTGCCAGCAGTTTGGGACTAGCGGTGCGTACGCAGTATTTT
many TRBJ2-7 . TRBV7-9 CASSFGPEQYF TGTGCCAGCAGTTTTGGCCCCGAGCAGTACTTC
few TRBJ2-1 TRBD2 TRBV15 CATSAGVRIEQFF TGTGCCACCAGCGCGGGAGTTCGGATTGAGCAGTTCTTC
. TRBJ1-2 . TRBV27 CASSPTNNLRTENSRGYTF TGTGCCAGCAGTCCAACAAACAACCTACGGACGGAAAACAGTAGGGGCTACACCTTC
few TRBJ1-2 . TRBV5-4 CASSLRQDGYTF TGTGCCAGCAGCTTGCGGCAGGACGGCTACACCTTC
. TRBJ2-5 . TRBV10-3 CAISGGSQETQYF TGTGCCATCAGTGGCGGCAGTCAAGAGACCCAGTACTTC
. TRBJ2-1 . TRBV6-5 CASSYRSPNEQFF TGTGCCAGCAGTTACCGAAGTCCCAATGAGCAGTTCTTC
few TRBJ2-1 . TRBV6-1 CASSTTGTARGSEQFF TGTGCCAGCAGTACGACCGGGACCGCCCGAGGAAGTGAGCAGTTCTTC
few TRBJ2-7 . TRBV18 CASSPHRDVEQYF TGTGCCAGCTCACCGCACCGGGACGTCGAGCAGTACTTC
few TRBJ2-7 . TRBV3-1 CASSLRGYGEQYF TGTGCCAGCAGCCTGAGGGGTTACGGCGAGCAGTACTTC
few TRBJ2-3 . TRBV24-1 CATSDSGLSRTDTQYF TGTGCCACCAGTGATTCCGGCCTATCCCGCACAGATACGCAGTATTTT
. TRBJ1-1 . TRBV5-1 CASTDMNTEAFF TGCGCCAGCACCGATATGAACACTGAAGCTTTCTTT